The entry below gives a single TCR beta chain sequence along with its context. Its antigen is not yet known. Per-base quality was not reported, and no clone a single base away is much larger than it. The donors were healthy, HIV-negative adults with no recently reported acute infections or vaccinations. All donors were Caucasian adults living in Nashville, Tennessee, USA. CD4+ T cells were enriched by magnetic negative selection; naive cells were then positively selected on CD45RA, and the negative fraction formed the memory subset. Blood was obtained by leukapheresis, after which PBMCs were separated by Ficoll-Histopaque density gradient centrifugation and cryopreserved in liquid nitrogen vapor phase. Purity and quantity of every magnetically sorted T cell population were checked by analytical flow cytometry. Genomic DNA was isolated from each sorted fraction and quantified by UV absorbance on a Nanodrop 2000c.

The data belong to a study of shared clonotypes between healthy human individuals (dated by TCRdb to the early 2020s). Looking at the study overall: The cohort comprised two women and a few men aged 18 to 49 years. To estimate repertoire size and how much clonotype sharing occurs between individuals, the study deeply sequenced the blood TCR repertoires of roughly 5 healthy adults. Different laboratories and diverse techniques were used to prepare libraries and sequence TCR repertoires, to increase sequencing depth and limit assay-specific biases. For each donor, CD4 naive and CD4 memory were each given three plates, CD8 naive was given two plates, and CD8 memory was given one plate. Per donor, leukapheresis produced somewhere between about 0.9 and 10 billion PBMCs.

Sequences MGHRA (CDR1) and YSYEKL (CDR2) are obtained from the germline V gene. The CDR3 sequence holds 14 residues, the cysteine and phenylalanine included. The read is trimmed to its CDR3 DNA, 42 bases read in frame from base 1. Trimming removed 4 bases from V and 7 bases from J; the gene matches leave 1 base unexplained. On the study overall, not on this receptor specifically: Rarefaction of sorted-subset datasets indicated incomplete sequencing despite the large sequencing depth. Compared with non-shared clonotypes, the clonotypes found in all four sorted-subset donors had higher generation probabilities. Estimated clonotype richness was generally larger for naive than for memory subsets. Pairwise subsampling led to the expectation that sequencing depth would affect the degree of clonotype sharing among donors. Sampling was limited to blood, and TCR repertoires in tissue likely differ from TCR repertoires in blood. Approximately 5% of naive CD4, around 3.6% of naive CD8, around 2.3% of memory CD4, and less than 0.45% of memory CD8 clonotypes were shared across a few donors. Because the study included a small number of donors, the genetic and exposure-history diversity represented was limited.

TCR CDR3 regions were amplified from genomic DNA by multiplex PCR using the deep immunoSEQ assay. For each cell subset, the extracted genomic DNA was distributed evenly across all wells of several immunoSEQ 96-well plates, and each plate served as one replicate. For sorted subsets, each replicate PCR was loaded with around 200 ng genomic DNA, equivalent to approximately 33,000 T cell genomes. The purified libraries were quantified using a Qubit 3.0 fluorometer, sized with a Bioanalyzer 2100, and then quantified again using the KAPA Library Quantification kit. Every immunoSEQ 96-well plate was sequenced on a dedicated single-read 150-cycle Illumina NextSeq 550 flow cell. The authors' analysis ran thus. Because the immunoSEQ output held only junctional sequences and lacked quality scores, the filtering could not match the filtering applied to full-length reads. To assign V/J genes and CDR3, sequences were annotated using PyIR, a Python wrapper for IgBLAST v1.9, with IMGT germline references. Reads were removed for weak V/J assignments (E-value above 1e-6), missing CDR3, stop codons, out-of-frame junctions, or ambiguous translated residues. A V3J clonotype was defined by an identical inferred V gene, J gene, and CDR3 amino acid sequence. Percentage overlap between repertoires was calculated by dividing the number of shared unique clonotypes by the size of the smaller repertoire. Three approaches were used to assess repertoire richness: RTK rarefaction, the Chao1 estimator, and Recon v2.1 estimates of unobserved clonotypes. Generation probabilities were computed with OLGA for all TCRbeta clonotypes obtained by the gDNA method from a few donors. TCRdb limited this immuneACCESS table to in-frame rearrangements with V and J called. A share of clones is missing; checked studies link under half to unresolved V genes, and the rest is unexplained. V, J and clone size reflect that table, while D and trimming were determined from the DNA. This sample is represented by around 2.5 million clones; approximately 94% of them were singletons. The top ten constitute 0.36% of the sample.

The clonotype originates from a man aged 18 to 30 in good health. Some clones in this sample may be carry-over from other donors' samples. The sequence joins TRBV4-1 to TRBJ1-4, and TRBD1 aligns with 12 junction nucleotides. Source material: naive CD4+ T cells from PBMCs. Sample cell subset or site, as interpreted from the label and publication: CD45RA+ positively selected. The CDR3 is CASSRDRGLEKLFF. At the DNA level, the sequence is TGCGCCAGCAGCCGGGACAGGGGGCTTGAAAAACTGTTTTTT.